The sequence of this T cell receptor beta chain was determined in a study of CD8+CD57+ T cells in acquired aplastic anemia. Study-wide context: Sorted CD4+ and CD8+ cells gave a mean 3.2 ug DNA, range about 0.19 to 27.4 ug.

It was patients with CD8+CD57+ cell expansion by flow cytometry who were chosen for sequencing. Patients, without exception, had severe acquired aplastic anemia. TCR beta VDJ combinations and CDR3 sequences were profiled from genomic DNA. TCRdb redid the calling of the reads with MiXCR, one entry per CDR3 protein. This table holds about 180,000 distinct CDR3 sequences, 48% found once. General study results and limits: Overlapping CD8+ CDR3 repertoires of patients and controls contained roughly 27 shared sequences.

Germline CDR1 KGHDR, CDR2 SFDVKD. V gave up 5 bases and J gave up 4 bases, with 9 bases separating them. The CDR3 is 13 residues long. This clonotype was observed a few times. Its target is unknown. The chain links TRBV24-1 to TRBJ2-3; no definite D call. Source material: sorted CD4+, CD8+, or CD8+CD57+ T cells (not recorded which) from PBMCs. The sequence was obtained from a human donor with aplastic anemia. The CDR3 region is CATSGARADTQYF. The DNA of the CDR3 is TGTGCCACCAGTGGCGCTAGGGCAGATACGCAGTATTTT.